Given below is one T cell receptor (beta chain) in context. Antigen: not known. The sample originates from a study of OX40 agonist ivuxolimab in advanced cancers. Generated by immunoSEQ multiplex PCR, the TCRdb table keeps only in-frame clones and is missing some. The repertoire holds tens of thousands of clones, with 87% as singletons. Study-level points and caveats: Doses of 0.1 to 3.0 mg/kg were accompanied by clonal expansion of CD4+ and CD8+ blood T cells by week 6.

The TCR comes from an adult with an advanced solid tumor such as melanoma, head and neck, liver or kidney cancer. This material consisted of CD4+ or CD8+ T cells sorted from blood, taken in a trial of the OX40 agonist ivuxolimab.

The CDR3 nucleotides are TGTGCCAGCAGCTTAGAAAGGGTTCCGGGAGTTATAACTGAAGCTTTCTTT. This encodes CASSLERVPGVITEAFF. This chain connects TRBV7-8 to TRBJ1-1, with D uncertain. The V gene lost 1 base and the J gene lost 5 bases, with 20 bases spanning the gap. The germline gives CDR1 SGHVS, CDR2 FQNEAQ. CDR3 length: 17 amino acids.